Shown below are 23 T cell receptor beta chains from a single sample sequenced in a study of T cell responses to AZD1222 COVID-19 vaccine. Sequencing used immunoSEQ multiplex PCR; TCRdb keeps in-frame clones, though not all of them. The table records approximately 90,000 clones, over 75% of them present only once. Sequences were derived from peripheral blood, sampled 28 days after the second AZD1222 dose. The receptors come from an adult who received the AZD1222 COVID-19 vaccine.

This clone showed up just once. The chain uses TRBV24-1 and TRBJ2-3, with D unresolved. This CDR3 comprises 15 residues. Trimming took off 2 bases at V and 4 bases at J, with 12 bases between the two ends. The germline CDR1 and CDR2 sequences are KGHDR and SFDVKD. CDR3 loop: CATSDWGLNPDTQYF. The CDR3 DNA follows: TGTGCCACCAGTGATTGGGGTCTGAACCCAGATACGCAGTATTTT.

The chain has TRBV19 and TRBJ2-1, with D unclear. Germline V CDR1 and CDR2: LNHDA, SQIVND (reference sequence). The V and J ends lost 1 base and 10 bases respectively, with 11 bases between them. The length of the CDR3 is 13 residues. The CDR3 here is CASSIGPRVEQFF. The CDR3 nucleotides are TGTGCCAGTAGTATAGGACCTCGAGTGGAGCAGTTCTTC.

The chain links TRBV4-2 to TRBJ2-1; 7 bases fit TRBD1. The trim removed 2 bases at V and 5 bases at J, leaving 9 bases unmatched. CDR3 length: 16 residues. In germline, CDR1 is LGHNA, CDR2 YNFKEQ. CDR3 protein: CASSQKTGAFNNEQFF. The CDR3 bases are TGTGCCAGCAGCCAAAAAACAGGGGCTTTTAACAATGAGCAGTTCTTC.

The chain carries TRBV7-6 and TRBJ1-3; tentative D call: TRBD1 (5 bases). The length of the CDR3 is 15 residues. Trimming cost V 5 bases and J 1 base, with 12 bases left between them. The germline V gene encodes CDR1 SGHVS and CDR2 FNYEAQ. Here the CDR3 reads CASSPTQGSGNTIYF. The CDR3 DNA follows: TGTGCCAGCAGCCCCACCCAGGGATCTGGAAACACCATATATTTT.

J is TRBJ1-4 and V is TRBV11-3; 9 positions match TRBD1. With V trimmed by 4 bases and J by 7 bases, 4 bases remained unmatched. This CDR3 spans 14 amino acids. Per the germline V gene, CDR1 is SGHNT and CDR2 is YENEEA. CDR3 sequence reads: CASSSGQGGEKLFF. DNA of the CDR3: TGTGCCAGCAGCTCGGGACAGGGAGGTGAAAAACTGTTTTTT.

The gene calls are TRBV9 and TRBJ2-5, with D unclear. The CDR3 spans 14 residues. V dropped 0 bases and J dropped 1 base, with 7 bases sitting between them. CDR1 SGDLS and CDR2 YYNGEE come from the germline V gene. The CDR3 bases are TGTGCCAGCAGCGTAGAGGGCAGCCAAGAGACCCAGTACTTC. Translating it yields CASSVEGSQETQYF. Full variable domain (remainder filled in from reference TRBV9 and TRBJ2-5): DSGVTQTPKHLITATGQRVTLRCSPRSGDLSVYWYQQSLDQGLQFLIQYYNGEERAKGNILERFSAQQFPDLHSELNLSSLELGDSALYFCASSVEGSQETQYFGPGTRLLVL.

The chain links TRBV6-6 to TRBJ2-1, with D maybe TRBD2 (5 bases). In germline, CDR1 is MNHNY, CDR2 SVGAGI (reference sequence). V shed 4 bases and J shed 0 bases, with 7 bases lying between them. This CDR3 region has 14 residues. The DNA for the CDR3 is TGTGCCAGCAGTTTCACTAGCTCCTACAATGAGCAGTTCTTC. Protein: CASSFTSSYNEQFF.

This rearrangement joins TRBV7-3 to TRBJ2-7; possibly TRBD2 for D (5 bases). The CDR3 runs 14 residues. Trimming cost V 2 bases and J 5 bases, with 13 bases left between them. Germline V CDR1 and CDR2: SGHTA, FQGTGA. For the CDR3, the DNA is TGTGCCAGCAGCTTAGACGGGATTGACGACGAGCAGTACTTC. As protein: CASSLDGIDDEQYF. The full variable domain, with the rest looked up from reference TRBV7-3 and TRBJ2-7, is GAGVSQTPSNKVTEKGKYVELRCDPISGHTALYWYRQSLGQGPEFLIYFQGTGAADDSGLPNDRFFAVRPEGSVSTLKIQRTERGDSAVYLCASSLDGIDDEQYFGPGTRLTVT.

V is TRBV25-1 and J is TRBJ2-7; D is unclear. V lost 4 bases and J 2 bases, leaving 3 bases between the germline ends. The CDR3 is 11 amino acids. Germline CDR1 is MGHDK and CDR2 is SYGVNS. DNA of the CDR3: TGTGCCAGCAGTGTGACCTACGAGCAGTACTTC. Its translation: CASSVTYEQYF.

The V and J genes are TRBV5-1 and TRBJ1-1, with a possible D match to TRBD1 (5 bases). V gave up 0 bases and J gave up 5 bases, with 14 bases separating them. CDR1 SGHRS and CDR2 YFSETQ come from the germline V gene. This CDR3 has 15 residues. CDR3 sequence: CASSLAGGLGTEAFF. The CDR3 DNA reads as TGCGCCAGCAGCTTGGCCGGGGGGTTGGGGACTGAAGCTTTCTTT.

The rearrangement joins TRBV30 to TRBJ2-2; D may be TRBD2 (6 bases). The CDR3 has 13 amino acids. Germline V gene sequence: CDR1 GTSNPN, CDR2 SVGIG (reference sequence). The V gene lost 0 bases and the J gene lost 5 bases, with 7 bases spanning the gap. The CDR3 DNA is TGTGCCTGGAGTGTCGGGGGTACCGGGGAGCTGTTTTTT. This sequence encodes CAWSVGGTGELFF.

CDR3: CASTRGTSSNQPQHF. CDR3 bases: TGTGCCAGCACCCGGGGGACTTCAAGCAATCAGCCCCAGCATTTT. The chain is built from TRBV5-5 and TRBJ1-5, with D possibly matching TRBD1 (5 bases). The V end lost 6 bases, the J end lost 1 base, and 14 bases lay between the germline ends. The germline V gene has CDR1 SGHKS and CDR2 YYEKEE (reference sequence). The CDR3 extends over 15 amino acids.

This chain uses TRBV11-1 with TRBJ2-7; D may match TRBD1 or TRBD2 (6 bases each). Between the trimmed V and J ends, which lost 5 bases and 6 bases, there was a span of 14 bases. CDR1 SGHAT and CDR2 FQDESV come from the germline V gene (reference sequence). This CDR3 comprises 13 residues. The DNA for the CDR3 is TGTGCCAGCAGCCCGTCGGGGGCACCCGAGCAGTACTTC. It yields the protein CASSPSGAPEQYF.

This chain joins TRBV5-5 and TRBJ1-2; no clear D. Looked up from germline, CDR1 is SGHKS and CDR2 is YYEKEE (reference sequence). The CDR3 runs 13 residues. Trimming stripped 2 bases from V and 2 bases from J, with 7 bases between. For the CDR3, the DNA is TGTGCCAGCAGCTTCGCGGAGAACTATGGCTACACCTTC. Amino acid sequence: CASSFAENYGYTF.

This clone was found once. The J gene is TRBJ1-5, the V gene TRBV28; TRBD1 agrees at 7 bases. CDR1 MDHEN and CDR2 SYDVKM come from the germline V gene. Germline trimming cut 6 bases from V and 6 bases from J; bases unmatched to any gene: 5. The CDR3 length is 13 residues. The CDR3 here is CASRQTGVQPQHF. CDR3 bases: TGTGCCAGCAGACAAACAGGGGTTCAGCCCCAGCATTTT.

This chain joins TRBV19 and TRBJ1-5, with D possibly TRBD1 on 6 matching bases. Germline assignment: CDR1 LNHDA and CDR2 SQIVND (reference sequence). The CDR3 runs to 17 residues. Trimming cost V 5 bases and J 5 bases, with 22 bases left between them. The CDR3, as DNA: TGTGCCAGTAGTGGACGATCAGGAGGGGGGTCGCATCAGCCCCAGCATTTT. Its translation: CASSGRSGGGSHQPQHF.

The chain has TRBV2 and TRBJ2-2, with 8 bases matching TRBD1. The junction had 4 bases not matched to a gene; V was cut back by 3 bases and J by 4 bases. The CDR3 runs 15 residues. Germline CDR1 SNHLY, CDR2 FYNNEI. The CDR3 region is CASSDRTGSTGELFF. The CDR3 nucleotides are TGTGCCAGCAGTGACCGGACAGGGAGCACCGGGGAGCTGTTTTTT.

The chain combines TRBV4-1 with TRBJ1-1, with D maybe TRBD1 (5 bases). The CDR3 runs to 13 residues. Trimming cost V 4 bases and J 8 bases, with 14 bases left between them. The V gene's germline CDR1 is MGHRA and CDR2 YSYEKL. The CDR3 DNA sequence: TGCGCCAGCAGCCCAGGGAGGGTTCTAGAAGCTTTCTTT. Its translation: CASSPGRVLEAFF.

The chain has TRBV6-5 and TRBJ1-2, with TRBD1 as a possible D gene (5 bases). Germline V gives CDR1 MNHEY, CDR2 SVGAGI. Trimming shortened V by 2 bases and J by 6 bases, and 16 bases separated the two germline ends. The CDR3 runs 15 residues. The CDR3 loop reads CASSYEPGTLDGYTF. In nucleotides, the CDR3 is TGTGCCAGCAGTTACGAACCCGGGACGCTAGATGGCTACACCTTC.

In regard to this clone: Distinct nucleotide sequences in the sample also encode this CDR3. The chain carries TRBV5-1 and TRBJ1-2; the match to TRBD1 covers 8 bases. Germline loops: CDR1 SGHRS, CDR2 YFSETQ. CDR3 length: 13 amino acids. Losses at the gene ends were 0 bases for V and 7 bases for J; bases not matched to a gene: 2. For the CDR3, the DNA is TGCGCCAGCAGCTTGGGGCAGGGGGCTGGCTACACCTTC. Residues: CASSLGQGAGYTF.

This clone is a singleton in its sample. Other DNA sequences from this sample encode an identical CDR3 as well. The chain has TRBV5-4 and TRBJ2-1; no clear D. Trimming took 2 bases from V and 4 from J, leaving 7 bases between them. This CDR3 region has 13 residues. CDR1 is SGHNT and CDR2 is YYREEE in the germline V gene (reference sequence). CDR3 sequence reads: CASSFTEYNEQFF. DNA of the CDR3: TGTGCCAGCAGCTTTACAGAATACAATGAGCAGTTCTTC.

The chain joins TRBV19 to TRBJ2-7; D not resolved. Germline lookup yields CDR1 LNHDA and CDR2 SQIVND (reference sequence). With 1 base removed from V and 0 bases from J, the gap between germline ends came to 7 bases. CDR3 length: 14 amino acids. The CDR3 nucleotides read TGTGCCAGTAGTATAGCCCCGTCCTCCTACGAGCAGTACTTC. Residues: CASSIAPSSYEQYF.

J is TRBJ1-5 and V is TRBV20-1; D possibly corresponds to TRBD1 (6 bases). The CDR3 totals 12 residues. Germline V lookup: CDR1 DFQATT, CDR2 SNEGSKA (reference sequence). Trimming pared 3 bases from V and 5 bases from J, leaving 8 bases between. The CDR3 DNA sequence: TGCAGTGCTAGTCGACAGGATCAGCCCCAGCATTTT. Translation: CSASRQDQPQHF.